This T cell receptor (beta chain) was documented in a study of T cells in Graves' hyperthyroidism and ophthalmopathy. This clonotype was found many times. The CDR3 sequence is 15 residues long. Unmatched junction bases numbered 11, after V lost 3 bases and J lost 6 bases. Germline CDR1 SGDLS, CDR2 YYNGEE. From RNA transcripts, TCR beta CDR3 regions were amplified. A set of HTBI primers served as the primers for a first-round RT-PCR of the TCR CDR3. One entry per CDR3 protein results from TCRdb running MiXCR on the multiplex PCR reads. The sample lists about 720,000 distinct CDR3 sequences, 15% to 20% seen once, with around 8.1% in the top ten.

The receptor comes from a man aged 18 to 29 with Graves' hyperthyroidism. The sample was blood. The gene calls are TRBV9 and TRBJ2-7, with 8 nucleotides matching TRBD2. The CDR3 DNA reads TGTGCCAGCAGCGATTCGCGAAGCGGGGGCCTCGAGCAGTACTTC. It translates to CASSDSRSGGLEQYF.